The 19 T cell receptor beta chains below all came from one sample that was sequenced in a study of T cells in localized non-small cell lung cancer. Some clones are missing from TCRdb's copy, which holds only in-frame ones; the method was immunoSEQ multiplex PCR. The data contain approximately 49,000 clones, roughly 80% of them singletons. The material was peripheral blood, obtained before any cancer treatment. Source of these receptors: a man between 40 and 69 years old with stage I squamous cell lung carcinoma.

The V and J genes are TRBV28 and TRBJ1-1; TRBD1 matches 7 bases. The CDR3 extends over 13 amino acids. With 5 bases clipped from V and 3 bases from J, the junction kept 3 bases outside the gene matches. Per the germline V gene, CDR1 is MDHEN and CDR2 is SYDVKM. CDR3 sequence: CASSPTGYTEAFF. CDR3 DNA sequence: TGTGCCAGCAGTCCGACAGGGTACACTGAAGCTTTCTTT. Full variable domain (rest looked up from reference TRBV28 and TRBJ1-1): DVKVTQSSRYLVKRTGEKVFLECVQDMDHENMFWYRQDPGLGLRLIYFSYDVKMKEKGDIPEGYSVSREKKERFSLILESASTNQTSMYLCASSPTGYTEAFFGQGTRLTVV.

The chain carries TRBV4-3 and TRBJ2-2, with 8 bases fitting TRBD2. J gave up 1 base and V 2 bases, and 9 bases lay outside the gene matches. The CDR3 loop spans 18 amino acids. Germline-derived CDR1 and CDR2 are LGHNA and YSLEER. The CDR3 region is CASSQILSGGRNTGELFF. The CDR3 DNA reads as TGCGCCAGCAGCCAAATTCTCAGCGGGGGCCGGAACACCGGGGAGCTGTTTTTT.

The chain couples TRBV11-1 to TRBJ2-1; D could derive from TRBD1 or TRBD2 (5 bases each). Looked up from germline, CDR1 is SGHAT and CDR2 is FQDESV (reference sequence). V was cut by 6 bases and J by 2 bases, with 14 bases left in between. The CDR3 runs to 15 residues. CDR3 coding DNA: TGTGCCAGCAGACGACAACGAGGGGCCTACAATGAGCAGTTCTTC. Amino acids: CASRRQRGAYNEQFF.

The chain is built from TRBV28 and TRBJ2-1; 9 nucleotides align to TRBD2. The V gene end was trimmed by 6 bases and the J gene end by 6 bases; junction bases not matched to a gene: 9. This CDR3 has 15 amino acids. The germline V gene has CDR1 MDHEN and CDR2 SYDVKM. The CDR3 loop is CASSPGLAGGNEQFF. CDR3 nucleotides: TGTGCCAGCAGCCCGGGACTAGCTGGGGGCAATGAGCAGTTCTTC.

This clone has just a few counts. The CDR3 is CASSQRGGGDTQYF. The CDR3 coding sequence is TGTGCCAGCAGTCAACGGGGGGGAGGAGATACGCAGTATTTT. The chain carries TRBV2 and TRBJ2-3; TRBD2 aligns across 8 bases. This CDR3 is built from 14 residues. Germline lookup yields CDR1 SNHLY and CDR2 FYNNEI. J lost 5 bases, V lost 5 bases, and 6 bases had no gene match.

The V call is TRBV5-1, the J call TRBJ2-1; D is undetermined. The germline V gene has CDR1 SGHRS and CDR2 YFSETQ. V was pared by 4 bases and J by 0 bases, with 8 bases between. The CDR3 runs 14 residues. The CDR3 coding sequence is TGCGCCAGCAGCCATGAAAGCTCCTACAATGAGCAGTTCTTC. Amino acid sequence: CASSHESSYNEQFF.

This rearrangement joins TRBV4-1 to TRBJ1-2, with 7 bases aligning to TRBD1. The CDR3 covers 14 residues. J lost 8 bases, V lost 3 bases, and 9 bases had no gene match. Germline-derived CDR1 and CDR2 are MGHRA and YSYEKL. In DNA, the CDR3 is TGCGCCAGCAGCCAGGCCTCACAGGGGACCGGCTACACCTTC. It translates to CASSQASQGTGYTF.

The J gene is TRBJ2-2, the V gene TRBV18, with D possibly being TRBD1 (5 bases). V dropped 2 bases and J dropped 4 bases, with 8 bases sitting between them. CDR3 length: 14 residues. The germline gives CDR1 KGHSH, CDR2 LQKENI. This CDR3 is CASSPGQGTGELFF. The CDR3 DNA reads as TGTGCCAGCTCACCAGGGCAGGGCACCGGGGAGCTGTTTTTT.

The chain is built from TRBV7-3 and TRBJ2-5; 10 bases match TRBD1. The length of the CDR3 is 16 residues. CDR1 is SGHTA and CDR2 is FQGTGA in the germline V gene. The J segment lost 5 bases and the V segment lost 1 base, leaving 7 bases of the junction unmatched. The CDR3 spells CASSLIGDRGKETQYF. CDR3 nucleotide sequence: TGTGCCAGCAGCTTAATAGGGGACAGGGGAAAGGAGACCCAGTACTTC.

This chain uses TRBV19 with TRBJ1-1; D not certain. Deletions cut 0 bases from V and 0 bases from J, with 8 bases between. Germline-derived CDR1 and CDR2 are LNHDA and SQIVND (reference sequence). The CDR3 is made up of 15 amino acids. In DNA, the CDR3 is TGTGCCAGTAGTATAGAGAACCTTATGAACACTGAAGCTTTCTTT. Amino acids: CASSIENLMNTEAFF.

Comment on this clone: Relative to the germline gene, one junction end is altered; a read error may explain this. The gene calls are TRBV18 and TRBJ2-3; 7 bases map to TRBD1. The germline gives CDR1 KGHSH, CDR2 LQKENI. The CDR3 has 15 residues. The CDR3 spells CASSALTGNLDTPYF. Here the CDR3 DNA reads TGTGCCAGCTCAGCCCTGACAGGGAACCTAGATACGCCGTATTTT.

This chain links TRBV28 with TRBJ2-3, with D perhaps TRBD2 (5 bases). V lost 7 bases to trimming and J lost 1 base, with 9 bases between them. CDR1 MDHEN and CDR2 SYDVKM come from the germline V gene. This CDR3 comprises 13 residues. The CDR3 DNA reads TGTGCCAGCATGATGAGGGGCACAGATACGCAGTATTTT. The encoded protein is CASMMRGTDTQYF.

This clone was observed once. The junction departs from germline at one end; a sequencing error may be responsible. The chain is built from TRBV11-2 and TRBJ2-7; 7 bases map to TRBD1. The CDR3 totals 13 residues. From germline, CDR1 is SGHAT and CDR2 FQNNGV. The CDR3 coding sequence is TGTGCCAGCAGCCTAGACAGGGACCACGAGCAGTACTTC. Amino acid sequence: CASSLDRDHEQYF.

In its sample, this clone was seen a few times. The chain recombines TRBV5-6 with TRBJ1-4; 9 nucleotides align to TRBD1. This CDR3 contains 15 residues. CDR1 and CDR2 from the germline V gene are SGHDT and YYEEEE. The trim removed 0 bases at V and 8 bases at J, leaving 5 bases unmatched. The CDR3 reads CASSLAGQGDEKLFF. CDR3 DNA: TGTGCCAGCAGCTTGGCGGGACAGGGAGACGAAAAACTGTTTTTT. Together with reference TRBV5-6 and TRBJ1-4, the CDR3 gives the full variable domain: DAGVTQSPTHLIKTRGQQVTLRCSPKSGHDTVSWYQQALGQGPQFIFQYYEEEERQRGNFPDRFSGHQFPNYSSELNVNALLLGDSALYLCASSLAGQGDEKLFFGSGTQLSVL.

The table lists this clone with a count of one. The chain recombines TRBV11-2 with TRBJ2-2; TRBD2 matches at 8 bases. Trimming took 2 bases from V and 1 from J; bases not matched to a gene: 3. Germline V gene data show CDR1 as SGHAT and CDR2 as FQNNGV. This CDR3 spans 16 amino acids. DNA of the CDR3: TGTGCCAGCAGCTTAAGACTAGCGAGGAACACCGGGGAGCTGTTTTTT. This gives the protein CASSLRLARNTGELFF.

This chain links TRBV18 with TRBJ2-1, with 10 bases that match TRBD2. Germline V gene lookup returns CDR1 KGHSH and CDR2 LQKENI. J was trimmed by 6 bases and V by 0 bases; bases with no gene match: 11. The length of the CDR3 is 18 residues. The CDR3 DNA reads TGTGCCAGCTCACCACCGGGGTTAGCGGGGGGCGGTCGCAATGAGCAGTTCTTC. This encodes CASSPPGLAGGGRNEQFF.

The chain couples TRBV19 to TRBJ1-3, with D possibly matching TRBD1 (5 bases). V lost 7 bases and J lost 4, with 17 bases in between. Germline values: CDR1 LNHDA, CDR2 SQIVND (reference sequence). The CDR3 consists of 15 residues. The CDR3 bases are TGTGCCAGTACCCACCTGGGCAGGGACGGAAACACCATATATTTT. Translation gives CASTHLGRDGNTIYF.

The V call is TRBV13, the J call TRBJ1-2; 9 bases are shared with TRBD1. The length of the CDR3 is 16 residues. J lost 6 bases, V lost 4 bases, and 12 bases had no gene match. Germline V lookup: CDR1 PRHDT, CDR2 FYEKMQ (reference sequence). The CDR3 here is CASSSHSGTGNHGYTF. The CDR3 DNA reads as TGTGCCAGCAGCTCACATTCCGGGACAGGGAACCATGGCTACACCTTC.

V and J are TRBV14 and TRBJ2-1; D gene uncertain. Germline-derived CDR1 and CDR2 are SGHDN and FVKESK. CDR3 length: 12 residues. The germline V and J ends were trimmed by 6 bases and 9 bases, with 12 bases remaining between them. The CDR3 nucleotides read TGTGCCAGCAGGTTCGCTAGTGGTGAGCAGTTCTTC. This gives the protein CASRFASGEQFF.